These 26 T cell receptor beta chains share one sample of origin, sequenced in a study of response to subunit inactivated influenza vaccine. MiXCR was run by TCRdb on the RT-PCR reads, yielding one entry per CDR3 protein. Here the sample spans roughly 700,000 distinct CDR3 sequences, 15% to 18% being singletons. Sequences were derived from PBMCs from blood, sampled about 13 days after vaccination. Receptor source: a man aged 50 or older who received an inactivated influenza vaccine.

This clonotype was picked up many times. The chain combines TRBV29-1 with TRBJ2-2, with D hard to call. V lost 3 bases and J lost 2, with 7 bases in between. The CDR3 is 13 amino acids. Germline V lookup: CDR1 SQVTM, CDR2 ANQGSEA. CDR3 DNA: TGCAGCGTTGAGCAGGCAAACACCGGGGAGCTGTTTTTT. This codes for CSVEQANTGELFF.

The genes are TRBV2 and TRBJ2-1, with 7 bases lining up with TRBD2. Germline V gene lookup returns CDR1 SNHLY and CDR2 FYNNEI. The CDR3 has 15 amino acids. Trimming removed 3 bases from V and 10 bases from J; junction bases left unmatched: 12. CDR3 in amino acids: CASSDRNLRRGEQFF. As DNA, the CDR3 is TGTGCCAGCAGTGATCGAAATTTAAGGCGGGGGGAGCAGTTCTTC.

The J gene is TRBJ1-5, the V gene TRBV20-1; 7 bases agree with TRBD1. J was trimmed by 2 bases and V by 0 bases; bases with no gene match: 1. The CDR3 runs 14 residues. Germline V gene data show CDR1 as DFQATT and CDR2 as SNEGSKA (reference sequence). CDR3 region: CSARDDRGNQPQHF. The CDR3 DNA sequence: TGCAGTGCTAGAGATGACAGGGGCAATCAGCCCCAGCATTTT.

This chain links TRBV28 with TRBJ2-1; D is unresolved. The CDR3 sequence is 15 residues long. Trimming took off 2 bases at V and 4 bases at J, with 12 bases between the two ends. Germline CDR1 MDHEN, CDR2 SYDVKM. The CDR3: CASSLPPGSYNEQFF. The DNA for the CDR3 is TGTGCCAGCAGTTTACCCCCAGGATCGTACAATGAGCAGTTCTTC.

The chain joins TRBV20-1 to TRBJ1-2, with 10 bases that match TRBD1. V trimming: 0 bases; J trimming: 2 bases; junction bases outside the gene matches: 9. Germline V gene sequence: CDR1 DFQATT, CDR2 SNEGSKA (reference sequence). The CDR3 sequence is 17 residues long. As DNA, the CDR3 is TGCAGTGCTAGAGATCCGAGACAGGGGGCATGGAACTATGGCTACACCTTC. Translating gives CSARDPRQGAWNYGYTF.

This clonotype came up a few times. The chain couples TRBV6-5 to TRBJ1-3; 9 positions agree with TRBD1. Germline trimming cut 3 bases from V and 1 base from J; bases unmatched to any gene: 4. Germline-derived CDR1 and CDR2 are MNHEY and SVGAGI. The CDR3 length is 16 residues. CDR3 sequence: CASSYPGTGSGNTIYF. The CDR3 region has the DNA TGTGCCAGCAGTTATCCCGGGACAGGGTCTGGAAACACCATATATTTT.

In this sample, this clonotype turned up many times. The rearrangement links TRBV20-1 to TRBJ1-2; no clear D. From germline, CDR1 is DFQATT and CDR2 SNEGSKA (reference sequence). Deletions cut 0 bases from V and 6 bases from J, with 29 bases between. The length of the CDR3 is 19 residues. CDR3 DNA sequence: TGCAGTGCTAGAGATGGCGCCATAGCCCCCCGAACCACCCTGAATGGCTACACCTTC. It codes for CSARDGAIAPRTTLNGYTF.

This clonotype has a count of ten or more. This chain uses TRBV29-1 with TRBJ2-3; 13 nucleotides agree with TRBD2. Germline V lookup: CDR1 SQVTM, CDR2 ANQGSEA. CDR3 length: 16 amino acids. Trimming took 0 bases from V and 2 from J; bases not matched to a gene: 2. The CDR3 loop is CSVEEGLAGYTDTQYF. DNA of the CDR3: TGCAGCGTTGAAGAGGGACTAGCGGGGTACACAGATACGCAGTATTTT.

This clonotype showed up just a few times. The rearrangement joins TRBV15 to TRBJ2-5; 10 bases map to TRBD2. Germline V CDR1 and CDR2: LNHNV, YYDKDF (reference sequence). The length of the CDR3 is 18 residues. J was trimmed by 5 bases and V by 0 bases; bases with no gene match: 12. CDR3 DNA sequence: TGTGCCACCAGCAGAGATTGGGGGAGCGGGGGGGCCCTGGAGACCCAGTACTTC. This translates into CATSRDWGSGGALETQYF.

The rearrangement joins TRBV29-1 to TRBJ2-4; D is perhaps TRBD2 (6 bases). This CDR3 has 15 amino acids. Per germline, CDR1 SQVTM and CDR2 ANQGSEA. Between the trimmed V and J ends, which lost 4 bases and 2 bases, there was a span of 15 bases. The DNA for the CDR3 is TGCAGCGTTGTAGCGGTGGGAGGTCCCAAAAACATTCAGTACTTC. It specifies CSVVAVGGPKNIQYF.

CDR3 sequence (DNA): TGTGCCAGCAGCCGAGGACTAGCGGGAGACAGTGAGCAGTTCTTC. The encoded protein is CASSRGLAGDSEQFF. This chain links TRBV9 with TRBJ2-1; 13 bases fit TRBD2. CDR3 length equals 15 residues. The ends lost 4 bases at V and 9 bases at J; junction bases unmatched: 7. Germline values: CDR1 SGDLS, CDR2 YYNGEE.

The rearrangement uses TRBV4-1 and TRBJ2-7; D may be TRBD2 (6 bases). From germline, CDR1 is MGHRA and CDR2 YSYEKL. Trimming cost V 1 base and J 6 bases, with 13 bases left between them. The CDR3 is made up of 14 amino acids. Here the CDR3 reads CASSQVGGGGEQYF. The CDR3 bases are TGCGCCAGCAGCCAAGTCGGGGGAGGAGGCGAGCAGTACTTC.

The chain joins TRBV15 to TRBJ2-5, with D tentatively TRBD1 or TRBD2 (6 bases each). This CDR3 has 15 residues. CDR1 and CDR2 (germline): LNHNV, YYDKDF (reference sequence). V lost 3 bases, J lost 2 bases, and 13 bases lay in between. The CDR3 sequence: CATSSGQGGQETQYF. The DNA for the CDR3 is TGTGCCACCAGCAGTGGACAAGGGGGGCAAGAGACCCAGTACTTC. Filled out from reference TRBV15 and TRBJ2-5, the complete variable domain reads DAMVIQNPRYQVTQFGKPVTLSCSQTLNHNVMYWYQQKSSQAPKLLFHYYDKDFNNEADTPDNFQSRRPNTSFCFLDIRSPGLGDTAMYLCATSSGQGGQETQYFGPGTRLLVL.

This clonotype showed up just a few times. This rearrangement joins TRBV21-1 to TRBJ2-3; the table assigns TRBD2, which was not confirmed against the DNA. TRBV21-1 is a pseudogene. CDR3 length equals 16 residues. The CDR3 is CASSKKQRGGTDTQYF. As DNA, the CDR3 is TGTGCCAGCAGCAAGAAGCAGCGGGGTGGAACAGATACGCAGTATTTT.

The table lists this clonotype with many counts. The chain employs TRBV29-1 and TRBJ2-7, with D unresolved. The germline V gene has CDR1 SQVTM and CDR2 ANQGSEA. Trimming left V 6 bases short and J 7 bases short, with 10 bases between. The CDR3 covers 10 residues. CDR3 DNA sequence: TGCAGCGTCGTTAAGGGAGAGCAGTACTTC. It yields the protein CSVVKGEQYF.

Here the CDR3 DNA reads TGTGCCAGCAGTTTCCCGGGGAGCCACAATGAGCAGTTCTTC. Amino acid sequence: CASSFPGSHNEQFF. The genes are TRBV12-3 or TRBV12-4 and TRBJ2-1; possibly TRBD2 for D (5 bases). The CDR3 has 14 amino acids. V was pared by 3 bases and J by 5 bases, with 11 bases between.

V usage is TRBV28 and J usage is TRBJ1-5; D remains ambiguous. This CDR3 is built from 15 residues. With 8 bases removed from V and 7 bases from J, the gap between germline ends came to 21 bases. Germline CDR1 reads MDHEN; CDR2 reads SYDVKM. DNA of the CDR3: TGTGCCAGCGGCTTTAGGAGGTCGGTTCGGCAGCCCCAGCATTTT. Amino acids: CASGFRRSVRQPQHF.

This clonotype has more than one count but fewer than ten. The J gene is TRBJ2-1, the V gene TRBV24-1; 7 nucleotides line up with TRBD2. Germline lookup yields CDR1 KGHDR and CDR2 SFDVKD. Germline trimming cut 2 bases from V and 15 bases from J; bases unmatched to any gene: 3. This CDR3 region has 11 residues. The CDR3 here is CATSDWDYLFF. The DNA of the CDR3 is TGTGCCACCAGTGATTGGGACTACCTGTTCTTC.

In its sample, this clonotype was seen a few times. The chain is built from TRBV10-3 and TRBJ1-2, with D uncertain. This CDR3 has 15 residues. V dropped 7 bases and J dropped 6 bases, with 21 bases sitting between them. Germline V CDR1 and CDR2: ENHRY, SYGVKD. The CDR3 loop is CAIINKSGDFDGYTF. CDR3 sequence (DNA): TGTGCCATCATCAATAAAAGCGGGGATTTCGATGGCTACACCTTC.

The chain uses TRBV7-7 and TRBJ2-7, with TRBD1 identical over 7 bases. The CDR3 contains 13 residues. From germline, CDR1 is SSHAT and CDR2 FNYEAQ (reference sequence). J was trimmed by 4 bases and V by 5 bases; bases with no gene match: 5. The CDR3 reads CASSAGTEYEQYF. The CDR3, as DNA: TGTGCCAGCAGCGCCGGGACAGAGTACGAGCAGTACTTC.

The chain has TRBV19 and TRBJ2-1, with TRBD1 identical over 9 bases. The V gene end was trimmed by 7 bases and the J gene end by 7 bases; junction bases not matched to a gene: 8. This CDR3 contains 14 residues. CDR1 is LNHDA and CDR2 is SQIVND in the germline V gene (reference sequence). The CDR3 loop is CASTGQGRSNEQFF. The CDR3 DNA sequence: TGTGCCAGTACGGGACAGGGAAGGTCAAATGAGCAGTTCTTC.

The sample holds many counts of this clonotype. CDR3 nucleotides: TGTGCCAGCAGTACCAGGACAGGGGTTCGAGAGACCCAGTACTTC. As protein: CASSTRTGVRETQYF. The rearrangement links TRBV12-3 or TRBV12-4 to TRBJ2-5, with TRBD1 identical over 9 bases. There are 15 residues in the CDR3. Unmatched junction bases numbered 8, after V lost 5 bases and J lost 4 bases.

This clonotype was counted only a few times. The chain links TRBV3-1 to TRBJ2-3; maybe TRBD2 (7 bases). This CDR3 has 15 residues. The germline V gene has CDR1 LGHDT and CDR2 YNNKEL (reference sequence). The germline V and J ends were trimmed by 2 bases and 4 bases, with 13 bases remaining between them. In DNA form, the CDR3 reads TGTGCCAGCAGCCAATTGGGGGGGCCCGCAGATACGCAGTATTTT. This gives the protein CASSQLGGPADTQYF.

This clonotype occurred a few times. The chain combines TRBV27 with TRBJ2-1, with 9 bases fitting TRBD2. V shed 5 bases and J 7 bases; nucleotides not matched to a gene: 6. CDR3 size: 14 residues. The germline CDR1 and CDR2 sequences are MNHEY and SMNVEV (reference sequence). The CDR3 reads CASSPPTSGNEQFF. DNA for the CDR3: TGTGCCAGCAGTCCACCCACTAGCGGGAATGAGCAGTTCTTC.

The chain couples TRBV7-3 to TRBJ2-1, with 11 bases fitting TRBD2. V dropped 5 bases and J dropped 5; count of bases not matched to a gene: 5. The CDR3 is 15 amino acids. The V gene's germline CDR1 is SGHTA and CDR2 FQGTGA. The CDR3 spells CASSRSGRGDNEQFF. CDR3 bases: TGTGCCAGCAGCCGTAGCGGGAGGGGCGACAATGAGCAGTTCTTC.

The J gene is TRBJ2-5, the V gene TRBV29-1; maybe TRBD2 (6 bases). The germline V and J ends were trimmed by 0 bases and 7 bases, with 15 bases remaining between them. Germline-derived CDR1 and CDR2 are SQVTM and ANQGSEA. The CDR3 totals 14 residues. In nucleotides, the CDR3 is TGCAGCGTTGAAGATCGGAGGGGACCTGGGACCCAGTACTTC. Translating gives CSVEDRRGPGTQYF.